A selection of T cell receptor beta chains follows, all from one sample in a study of post-analysis software for immune sequencing data. TCRdb independently ran MiXCR on the PCR reads; one entry per CDR3 protein. The sample carries 150,000 to 200,000 distinct CDR3 sequences, around 28% recorded once. Sequenced: blood. The receptors derive from a girl aged 5-17 years with multiple sclerosis. Both conserved end residues are part of each CDR3. A D gene is named only where the DNA matches it firmly. For some rows the clone size is stated as once, few or many, or as a class when expanded; others skip it.

size: NA; D: NA; J: TRBJ2-2; V: TRBV5-5; DNA: TGTGCCAGCAGCTTGAAAAACACCGGGGAGCTGTTTTTT; CDR3: CASSLKNTGELFF
size: many; D: TRBD1; J: TRBJ1-5; V: TRBV29-1; DNA: TGCAGCGTTGCACAGGGGAACATGAATCAGCCCCAGCATTTT; CDR3: CSVAQGNMNQPQHF
size: many; D: TRBD1; J: TRBJ2-7; V: TRBV10-2; DNA: TGCGCCAGCAGTGAGTTGGGGGGATACTTACAGGGGGCGAATGAGCAGTACTTC; CDR3: CASSELGGYLQGANEQYF
size: many; D: TRBD2; J: TRBJ2-1; V: TRBV5-8; DNA: TGTGCCAGCAGCTCCGCGACTAGCGGGACGGTACCCCTGGGTGAGCAGTTCTTC; CDR3: CASSSATSGTVPLGEQFF
size: many; D: NA; J: TRBJ2-7; V: TRBV7-2; DNA: TGTGCCAGCAGCACGGAGGGGGCCTCCTACGAGCAGTACTTC; CDR3: CASSTEGASYEQYF
size: many; D: TRBD2; J: TRBJ2-5; V: TRBV7-9; DNA: TGTGCCAGCAGCTTAGAGCGGGAGGGCACCGAGACCCAGTACTTC; CDR3: CASSLEREGTETQYF
size: NA; D: NA; J: TRBJ2-1; V: TRBV21-1; DNA: TGTGCCAGCAGCAAAATACCGGAGAAGGGGGCCAATGAGCAGTTCTTC; CDR3: CASSKIPEKGANEQFF
size: few; D: NA; J: TRBJ1-1; V: TRBV29-1; DNA: TGCAGCGTTGATAAAGCTTTCTTT; CDR3: CSVDKAFF
size: many; D: TRBD2; J: TRBJ2-7; V: TRBV10-2; DNA: TGCGCCAGCAGTGTGGGACTAGCGGCTTACGAGCAGTACTTC; CDR3: CASSVGLAAYEQYF
size: few; D: NA; J: TRBJ2-2; V: TRBV6-6; DNA: TGTGCCAGCAGTTTGACAGCGGGCCGGCTTGCCGGGGAGCTGTTTTTT; CDR3: CASSLTAGRLAGELFF
size: NA; D: NA; J: TRBJ2-5; V: TRBV7-9; DNA: TGTGCCAGCAGCCACCCGGGCGGCCAAGAGACCCAGTACTTC; CDR3: CASSHPGGQETQYF
size: NA; D: NA; J: TRBJ2-1; V: TRBV5-1; DNA: TGCGCCAGCAGCTTGGGCCATCTAGTGGAAGACAATGAGCAGTTCTTC; CDR3: CASSLGHLVEDNEQFF
size: NA; D: NA; J: TRBJ1-6; V: TRBV27; DNA: TGTGCCAGCAGTACAGATTATAATTCACCCCTCCACTTT; CDR3: CASSTDYNSPLHF
size: many; D: NA; J: TRBJ2-7; V: TRBV5-1; DNA: TGCGCCAGCAGCTTGAGGGAGGGGGCGCGTTACGAGCAGTACTTC; CDR3: CASSLREGARYEQYF
size: NA; D: TRBD1; J: TRBJ2-7; V: TRBV3-1; DNA: TGTGCCAGCAGCCTCCGACAGGGGTTTTCAACCTACGAGCAGTACTTC; CDR3: CASSLRQGFSTYEQYF
size: NA; D: NA; J: TRBJ1-6; V: TRBV28; DNA: TGTGCCAGACCCGGGCGAATGTGGGATTCACCCCTCCACTTT; CDR3: CARPGRMWDSPLHF
size: few; D: NA; J: TRBJ1-4; V: TRBV3-1; DNA: TGTGCCAGCAGCCAGGGTGACGACAGAACTAATGAAAAACTGTTTTTT; CDR3: CASSQGDDRTNEKLFF
size: few; D: TRBD1; J: TRBJ2-7; V: TRBV20-1; DNA: TGCAGTGCTAAATCATCACAGGGGATCTTCTACGAGCAGTACTTC; CDR3: CSAKSSQGIFYEQYF
size: few; D: TRBD2; J: TRBJ2-3; V: TRBV5-4; DNA: TGTGCCAGCAGCGATACCAAGCTAGCGGGAGTTGATACGCAGTATTTT; CDR3: CASSDTKLAGVDTQYF
size: NA; D: NA; J: TRBJ2-1; V: TRBV7-2; DNA: TGTGCCTGCAGCTTATTGGGGCGGAGCTCCTACAATGAGCAGTTCTTC; CDR3: CACSLLGRSSYNEQFF
size: NA; D: NA; J: TRBJ1-1; V: TRBV27; DNA: TGTGCCAGCAGGGTTCGGGGCCCCGGGGTCGAAGCTTTCTTT; CDR3: CASRVRGPGVEAFF
size: many; D: TRBD1; J: TRBJ2-7; V: TRBV20-1; DNA: TGCAGTGCACAGCTACCGGGACAGGGCTACGAGCAGTACTTC; CDR3: CSAQLPGQGYEQYF
size: NA; D: NA; J: TRBJ2-6; V: TRBV6-5; DNA: TGTGCCAGCAGTTACGGGTCGGGTGTCTCTGGGGCCAACGTCCTGACTTTC; CDR3: CASSYGSGVSGANVLTF
size: few; D: TRBD1; J: TRBJ1-6; V: TRBV12-3/TRBV12-4; DNA: TGTGCCAGCAGGGACAGGGGGCCTTCACCCCTCCACTTT; CDR3: CASRDRGPSPLHF
size: many; D: NA; J: TRBJ2-7; V: TRBV5-1; DNA: TGCGCCAGCAGCTTGGAGAGGGGCTCCTACGAGCAGTACTTC; CDR3: CASSLERGSYEQYF
size: few; D: NA; J: TRBJ2-1; V: TRBV7-9; DNA: TGTGCCAGCAGCCCCTCTAGCCTAGAGCAGTTCTTC; CDR3: CASSPSSLEQFF
size: many; D: NA; J: TRBJ2-7; V: TRBV12-3/TRBV12-4; DNA: TGTGCCAGCAGTTTTCAGAACGAGCAGTACTTC; CDR3: CASSFQNEQYF
size: many; D: TRBD2; J: TRBJ2-3; V: TRBV5-1; DNA: TGCGCCAGCAGCGCAAGACTAGCGGGAGGGCCAGATACGCAGTATTTT; CDR3: CASSARLAGGPDTQYF
size: few; D: NA; J: TRBJ2-5; V: TRBV3-1; DNA: TGTGCCAGCAGCCAAGTTTCCGAGACCCAGTACTTC; CDR3: CASSQVSETQYF
size: few; D: TRBD1; J: TRBJ2-7; V: TRBV28; DNA: TGTGCCAGCAGTCCATACCGGACAGGGGAGTACGAGCAGTACTTC; CDR3: CASSPYRTGEYEQYF
size: many; D: TRBD1; J: TRBJ1-2; V: TRBV27; DNA: TGTGCCAGCAGCCCTACCCTGAGGGCAGGGGGCTATGGCTACACCTTC; CDR3: CASSPTLRAGGYGYTF
size: many; D: NA; J: TRBJ2-7; V: TRBV28; DNA: TGTGCCAGCAGTTCCCTACCAAGACAGGCCGAGCAGTACTTC; CDR3: CASSSLPRQAEQYF
size: NA; D: NA; J: TRBJ1-1; V: TRBV6-6; DNA: TGTGCCAGCAGAATCGGGTGGAACACTGAAGCTTTCTTT; CDR3: CASRIGWNTEAFF
size: few; D: NA; J: TRBJ1-5; V: TRBV28; DNA: TGTGCCAGCAGTTTCCTCCGAGTGCGTCGGGACACTAGATATAGCAATCAGCCCCAGCATTTT; CDR3: CASSFLRVRRDTRYSNQPQHF